This entry is about one TCR beta chain. These data originate in a study of blood T cell repertoires in COVID-19. Clones were sequenced by immunoSEQ multiplex PCR, and TCRdb holds only the in-frame ones, with some missing. The sample yields 250,000 to 350,000 clones, about nine tenths seen once. J gave up 3 bases and V 3 bases, and 7 bases lay outside the gene matches. CDR3 length: 16 residues. Germline CDR1 is LNHDA and CDR2 is SQIVND (reference sequence). The chain uses TRBV19 and TRBJ2-3, with 9 nucleotides matching TRBD2. The origin of this receptor is a woman in her 50s who had recovered from COVID-19. The sequenced material came from peripheral blood. The CDR3 sequence is CASSIAAGGQTDTQYF. CDR3 sequence (DNA): TGTGCCAGTAGTATCGCGGCGGGGGGGCAAACAGATACGCAGTATTTT. Full variable domain (remainder filled in from reference TRBV19 and TRBJ2-3): DGGITQSPKYLFRKEGQNVTLSCEQNLNHDAMYWYRQDPGQGLRLIYYSQIVNDFQKGDIAEGYSVSREKKESFPLTVTSAQKNPTAFYLCASSIAAGGQTDTQYFGPGTRLTVL.